Each of the 5 T cell receptor beta chains below was sequenced from the same sample in a study of cytomegalovirus exposure and HLA in healthy donors. Vbeta (60) and Jbeta (13) primers were used in the PCR. Repertoires were generated with immunoSEQ multiplex PCR, while TCRdb's copy carries only in-frame clones and drops some. The repertoire holds 100,000 to 150,000 clones, with 70% to 80% as singletons. Sequenced sample: PBMCs. These receptors all stem from a human donor in good health.

The rearrangement links TRBV6-5 to TRBJ2-3; 7 bases fit TRBD2. The germline CDR1 and CDR2 sequences are MNHEY and SVGAGI. With 7 bases clipped from V and 2 bases from J, the junction kept 9 bases outside the gene matches. The CDR3 extends over 15 amino acids. The CDR3 here is CASTDSSGHTDTQYF. The CDR3 nucleotides read TGTGCCAGCACCGACAGTAGCGGGCACACAGATACGCAGTATTTT.

Only a few counts were recorded for this clone. The genes are TRBV15 and TRBJ2-7; 7 nucleotides match TRBD1. The ends lost 3 bases at V and 2 bases at J; junction bases unmatched: 4. This CDR3 comprises 14 residues. CDR1 and CDR2 from the germline V gene are LNHNV and YYDKDF (reference sequence). Written as DNA, the CDR3 is TGTGCCACCAGCAGCCGGGACAGCGCCTACGAGCAGTACTTC. It yields the protein CATSSRDSAYEQYF.

The rearrangement links TRBV4-2 to TRBJ1-4; possibly TRBD1 for D (6 bases). Germline assignment: CDR1 LGHNA and CDR2 YNFKEQ. The CDR3 extends over 16 amino acids. V dropped 1 base and J dropped 8 bases, with 17 bases sitting between them. The CDR3 sequence: CASSQALGAGKEKLFF. DNA for the CDR3: TGTGCCAGCAGCCAAGCCTTGGGGGCAGGAAAAGAAAAACTGTTTTTT.

This clone has a handful of counts. V and J are TRBV5-1 and TRBJ2-7; TRBD2 agrees at 15 bases. The CDR3 has 14 residues. Germline CDR1 and CDR2: SGHRS and YFSETQ. With 3 bases clipped from V and 6 bases from J, the junction kept 1 base outside the gene matches. The CDR3 region has the DNA TGCGCCAGCAGCTGGGGACTAGCGGGAGGCGAGCAGTACTTC. It specifies CASSWGLAGGEQYF.

The gene calls are TRBV7-8 and TRBJ1-4; 9 bases fit TRBD1. Unmatched junction bases numbered 5, after V lost 1 base and J lost 8 bases. The CDR3 loop spans 15 amino acids. Looked up from germline, CDR1 is SGHVS and CDR2 is FQNEAQ. The CDR3 is CASSLGDRVGEKLFF. The CDR3 DNA is TGTGCCAGCAGCTTAGGGGACAGGGTTGGGGAAAAACTGTTTTTT.